The T cell receptor beta chain under discussion was sequenced for a study of OX40 agonist ivuxolimab in advanced cancers. Across the study: Prior therapy, whether anti-PD-1, anti-PD-L1 or anti-CTLA-4, was allowed, and 30% to 40% had some. Study-level points and caveats: Expanded clones tended on average to be more numerous among CD8+ T cells than CD4+.

TCRdb keeps only in-frame clones here, not all; method: immunoSEQ multiplex PCR. The sample gives around 60,000 clones, 92% of which show up once; 20% to 30% is in the top ten. On this clone: No antigen is known for it.

Germline V gives CDR1 SGHAT, CDR2 FQNNGV. The length of the CDR3 is 14 residues. V lost 1 base to trimming and J lost 2 bases, with 9 bases between them. This receptor was obtained from an adult with an advanced solid tumor such as melanoma, head and neck, liver or kidney cancer. The specimen was CD4+ or CD8+ T cells sorted from blood, collected in a trial of the OX40 agonist ivuxolimab. The gene calls are TRBV11-2 and TRBJ2-7; D ambiguous. CDR3 loop: CASSLGVGTYEQYF. In nucleotides, the CDR3 is TGTGCCAGCAGCTTAGGGGTGGGTACCTACGAGCAGTACTTC.